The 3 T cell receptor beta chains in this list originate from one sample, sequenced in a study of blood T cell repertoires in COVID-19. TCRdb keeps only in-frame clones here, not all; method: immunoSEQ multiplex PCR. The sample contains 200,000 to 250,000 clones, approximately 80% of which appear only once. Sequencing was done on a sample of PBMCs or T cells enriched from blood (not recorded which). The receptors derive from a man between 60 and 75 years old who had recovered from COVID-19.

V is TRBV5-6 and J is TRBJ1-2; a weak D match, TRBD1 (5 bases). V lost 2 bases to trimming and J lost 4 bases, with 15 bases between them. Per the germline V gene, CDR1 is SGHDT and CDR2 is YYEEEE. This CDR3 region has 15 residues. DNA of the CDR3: TGTGCCAGCAGCTTCAGTGGGAGGGGTCCCTATGGCTACACCTTC. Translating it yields CASSFSGRGPYGYTF.

The CDR3 spells CASSLGLGVGTEAFF. Here the CDR3 DNA reads TGTGCCAGCAGCTTAGGACTAGGGGTAGGGACTGAAGCTTTCTTT. V usage is TRBV7-9 and J usage is TRBJ1-1, with D perhaps matching TRBD1 (5 bases). The V end was cut by 1 base, the J end by 5 bases, with 14 bases between. The CDR3 extends over 15 amino acids. Germline-derived CDR1 and CDR2 are SEHNR and FQNEAQ (reference sequence).

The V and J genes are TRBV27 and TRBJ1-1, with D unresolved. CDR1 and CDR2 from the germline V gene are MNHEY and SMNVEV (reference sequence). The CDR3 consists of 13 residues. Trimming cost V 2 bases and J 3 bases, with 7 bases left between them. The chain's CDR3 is CASSLVAYTEAFF. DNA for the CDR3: TGTGCCAGCAGTTTAGTGGCTTACACTGAAGCTTTCTTT.